What follows are 8 T cell receptor beta chains derived from one specimen sequenced in a study of CD8+ T cells in alopecia areata. RNA extraction was followed by reverse transcription into cDNA, which acted as the sequencing template. TCRdb's table, derived via immunoSEQ multiplex PCR, lists solely in-frame clones and lacks some. In the table there are 90,000 to 150,000 clones, 50% to 55% of which are singletons. The treatment denotes: oral pan-JAK inhibitor, 5-10 mg twice daily. The sample here was CD4+ T cells sorted from blood, taken at week 4, from a patient treated with tofacitinib. These receptors all stem from a human donor with alopecia areata.

In its sample, this clone was seen a few times. V is TRBV6-6 and J is TRBJ2-1; the D gene is possibly TRBD2 (6 bases). This CDR3 has 12 amino acids. Germline-derived CDR1 and CDR2 are MNHNY and SVGAGI (reference sequence). Trimming cost V 7 bases and J 7 bases, with 11 bases left between them. CDR3 DNA: TGTGCCAGCAAAATCCGGGAGAATGAGCAGTTCTTC. Its protein is CASKIRENEQFF.

This chain links TRBV30 with TRBJ2-7; 10 nucleotides agree with TRBD1. Per the germline V gene, CDR1 is GTSNPN and CDR2 is SVGIG (reference sequence). The CDR3 is 14 amino acids. Germline trimming cut 3 bases from V and 6 bases from J; bases unmatched to any gene: 8. The CDR3 here is CAWRGTGVFLEQYF. The CDR3 DNA is TGTGCCTGGAGGGGGACAGGGGTGTTTCTCGAGCAGTACTTC. The whole variable domain, remainder taken from reference TRBV30 and TRBJ2-7, is SQTIHQWPATLVQPVGSPLSLECTVEGTSNPNLYWYRQAAGRGLQLLFYSVGIGQISSEVPQNLSASRPQDRQFILSSKKLLLSDSGFYLCAWRGTGVFLEQYFGPGTRLTVT.

The J gene is TRBJ1-1, the V gene TRBV7-9; unclear D gene. This CDR3 spans 12 amino acids. The ends were cut back, 2 bases at V and 6 bases at J, with 7 bases in the middle. Per germline, CDR1 SEHNR and CDR2 FQNEAQ (reference sequence). The CDR3 spells CASSLSESEAFF. The DNA of the CDR3 is TGTGCCAGCAGCTTATCGGAGTCTGAAGCTTTCTTT.

This clone was seen more than once but under ten times. The CDR3 region has the DNA TGCAGCGTTTGGGCAGGGGTAATGAACACTGAAGCTTTCTTT. This sequence encodes CSVWAGVMNTEAFF. The J gene is TRBJ1-1, the V gene TRBV29-1, with D perhaps matching TRBD1 (6 bases). CDR1 SQVTM and CDR2 ANQGSEA come from the germline V gene. Trimming removed 5 bases at V and 0 bases at J, with 13 bases between. The CDR3 length is 14 residues.

This clone has only a few counts. The genes are TRBV19 and TRBJ2-6; weak D call: TRBD1 (6 bases). CDR3 size: 12 residues. V dropped 10 bases and J dropped 6 bases, with 10 bases sitting between them. Germline V lookup: CDR1 LNHDA, CDR2 SQIVND (reference sequence). CDR3 loop: CATWGPANVLTF. CDR3 DNA: TGTGCCACCTGGGGGCCGGCCAACGTCCTGACTTTC.

This chain links TRBV5-1 with TRBJ2-7; 11 bases line up with TRBD2. Trimming removed 2 bases from V and 2 bases from J; junction bases left unmatched: 6. The CDR3 loop spans 16 amino acids. CDR1 SGHRS and CDR2 YFSETQ come from the germline V gene. The CDR3 nucleotides read TGCGCCAGCAGCTTCACTAGCGGGGGAGCCACCTACGAGCAGTACTTC. It yields the protein CASSFTSGGATYEQYF.

The sample holds a few counts of this clone. The V gene is TRBV15, the J gene TRBJ2-2; D is possibly TRBD1 (5 bases). The V gene lost 0 bases and the J gene lost 3 bases, with 8 bases spanning the gap. Germline CDR1 is LNHNV and CDR2 is YYDKDF (reference sequence). The CDR3 is 15 residues long. This CDR3 is CATSRDRVDTGELFF. DNA for the CDR3: TGTGCCACCAGCAGAGACAGGGTGGACACCGGGGAGCTGTTTTTT.

The DNA of the CDR3 is TGTGCCAGCAGTTACTCGATCGGGAATGGCTACACCTTC. Protein product: CASSYSIGNGYTF. This sequence joins TRBV6-5 and TRBJ1-2; no reliable D call. The CDR3 consists of 13 residues. V shed 0 bases and J shed 6 bases, with 8 bases lying between them. Germline CDR1 MNHEY, CDR2 SVGAGI.